The 5 T cell receptor beta chains presented below share a single source sample, sequenced in a study of T-cell reconstitution after alpha-beta-depleted transplantation in children. Unique molecular identifiers were used to barcode this TCRbeta library. MiXCR, run by TCRdb on the PCR reads, gives a single entry per CDR3 protein. The sample consists of a few hundred thousand distinct CDR3 sequences, about a tenth of them appearing once. This material consisted of PBMCs from the stem cell graft donor, taken from the stem cell graft. All receptors derive from a human donor who donated a stem cell graft to a child with acute lymphoblastic leukemia.

The sample holds a few counts of this clonotype. The V call is TRBV19, the J call TRBJ2-1, with 10 bases that match TRBD2. J lost 9 bases, V lost 0 bases, and 17 bases had no gene match. The CDR3 contains 19 residues. The germline CDR1 and CDR2 sequences are LNHDA and SQIVND (reference sequence). For the CDR3, the DNA is TGTGCCAGTAGTATAGAAGGACTTCTGGTAGCGGGAGGAGATGGTGAGCAGTTCTTC. Protein: CASSIEGLLVAGGDGEQFF. Based on the CDR3 plus reference TRBV19 and TRBJ2-1, the full variable domain is DGGITQSPKYLFRKEGQNVTLSCEQNLNHDAMYWYRQDPGQGLRLIYYSQIVNDFQKGDIAEGYSVSREKKESFPLTVTSAQKNPTAFYLCASSIEGLLVAGGDGEQFFGPGTRLTVL.

This clonotype was seen more than once but under ten times. The V call is TRBV5-1, the J call TRBJ2-5; D may be TRBD2 (5 bases). Trimming shortened V by 6 bases and J by 1 base, and 16 bases separated the two germline ends. Germline-derived CDR1 and CDR2 are SGHRS and YFSETQ. This CDR3 region has 15 residues. The CDR3 here is CASTPGYGLQETQYF. The CDR3 coding sequence is TGCGCCAGCACCCCCGGGTACGGACTCCAAGAGACCCAGTACTTC. Looking up the rest from reference TRBV5-1 and TRBJ2-5 gives the full variable domain: KAGVTQTPRYLIKTRGQQVTLSCSPISGHRSVSWYQQTPGQGLQFLFEYFSETQRNKGNFPGRFSGRQFSNSRSEMNVSTLELGDSALYLCASTPGYGLQETQYFGPGTRLLVL.

This chain links TRBV28 with TRBJ2-1, with D possibly matching TRBD2 (6 bases). Trimming took off 1 base at V and 9 bases at J, with 16 bases between the two ends. CDR1 and CDR2 from the germline V gene are MDHEN and SYDVKM. The CDR3 extends over 15 amino acids. CDR3 protein: CASSLSLARFGEQFF. The CDR3 bases are TGTGCCAGCAGTTTATCTCTAGCGAGGTTCGGTGAGCAGTTCTTC.

The chain is built from TRBV7-8 and TRBJ2-1; TRBD2 matches 9 bases. The CDR3 is 18 amino acids. Germline CDR1 reads SGHVS; CDR2 reads FQNEAQ. Losses at the gene ends were 2 bases for V and 3 bases for J; bases not matched to a gene: 11. In DNA form, the CDR3 reads TGTGCCAGCAGCTTAAGATTAGGAGCGGGAGGCGACTACAATGAGCAGTTCTTC. It translates to CASSLRLGAGGDYNEQFF.

V gene TRBV7-9 combines with J gene TRBJ1-4, with D possibly being TRBD1 (6 bases). Germline CDR1 SEHNR, CDR2 FQNEAQ (reference sequence). The CDR3 runs to 16 residues. V shed 4 bases and J shed 6 bases, with 18 bases lying between them. For the CDR3, the DNA is TGTGCCAGCAGCTCCGCCTACTCAGGGGACCATGAAAAACTGTTTTTT. Encoded protein: CASSSAYSGDHEKLFF.